These 3 T cell receptor beta chains came from one sample sequenced in a study of cytomegalovirus exposure and HLA in healthy donors. PCR used 60 Vbeta primers and 13 Jbeta primers. Method: immunoSEQ multiplex PCR; TCRdb's copy keeps in-frame clones and lacks some. The repertoire holds tens of thousands of clones, roughly 80% seen once, with about 4.8% in the top ten. Material for sequencing was PBMCs. These receptors were collected from a male donor in good health and CMV-seropositive.

The chain carries TRBV7-8 and TRBJ1-5; unclear D gene. V dropped 3 bases and J dropped 3 bases, with 9 bases sitting between them. Germline V lookup: CDR1 SGHVS, CDR2 FQNEAQ. There are 14 residues in the CDR3. CDR3 DNA sequence: TGTGCCAGCAGCTTGGGAGTTACCAATCAGCCCCAGCATTTT. Its protein is CASSLGVTNQPQHF.

V and J are TRBV5-6 and TRBJ2-1; weak D call: TRBD2 (7 bases). Trimming took off 7 bases at V and 0 bases at J, with 14 bases between the two ends. The CDR3 has 15 residues. CDR1 and CDR2 from the germline V gene are SGHDT and YYEEEE. This chain's CDR3 is CASGRGGASYNEQFF. In DNA form, the CDR3 reads TGTGCCAGCGGTAGAGGGGGGGCCTCCTACAATGAGCAGTTCTTC.

The chain links TRBV11-2 to TRBJ2-1; 11 bases agree with TRBD2. The junction had 10 bases not matched to a gene; V was cut back by 1 base and J by 2 bases. Germline V CDR1 and CDR2: SGHAT, FQNNGV. CDR3 size: 19 residues. The CDR3: CASSLGRLAGGLPYNEQFF. As DNA, the CDR3 is TGTGCCAGCAGCTTAGGGCGTCTAGCGGGGGGTCTGCCCTACAATGAGCAGTTCTTC.